The 21 T cell receptor beta chains presented below share a single source sample, sequenced in a study of T cells in Graves' hyperthyroidism and ophthalmopathy. The source material, RNA transcripts, was used to amplify TCR beta CDR3 regions. With the HTBI primer set, the TCR CDR3 went through a first round of RT-PCR. TCRdb reprocessed the multiplex PCR reads with MiXCR, giving one entry per CDR3 protein. The sample records about half a million distinct CDR3 sequences, approximately 25% being singletons. The specimen sequenced was blood. All receptors derive from a woman under 40 with Graves' ophthalmopathy.

Only a few counts were recorded for this clonotype. This chain connects TRBV5-5 to TRBJ1-2; tentatively, D is TRBD1 (5 bases). Germline CDR1 is SGHKS and CDR2 is YYEKEE (reference sequence). V lost 4 bases, J lost 2 bases, and 15 bases lay in between. The CDR3 is 15 amino acids. DNA of the CDR3: TGTGCCAGCAGCACTTTACCGACAGACAACTATGGCTACACCTTC. Encoded protein: CASSTLPTDNYGYTF.

This clonotype was counted ten times or more. J is TRBJ2-5 and V is TRBV5-5, with D hard to call. The CDR3 spans 13 residues. Germline loops: CDR1 SGHKS, CDR2 YYEKEE (reference sequence). V was clipped by 3 bases and J by 0 bases, with 6 bases between them. The DNA of the CDR3 is TGTGCCAGCAGCTCCCTTAACCAAGAGACCCAGTACTTC. Protein: CASSSLNQETQYF.

At least ten counts were recorded for this clonotype. The V gene is TRBV2, the J gene TRBJ2-5; 10 bases align to TRBD2. Germline V gene sequence: CDR1 SNHLY, CDR2 FYNNEI. The CDR3 has 14 amino acids. Trimming removed 6 bases from V and 6 bases from J; junction bases left unmatched: 7. DNA for the CDR3: TGTGCCAGCAGAGGAGGACTAGCGGCGCAGACCCAGTACTTC. Translating gives CASRGGLAAQTQYF.

This clonotype turned up a few times. J is TRBJ2-5 and V is TRBV7-8; TRBD2 agrees at 9 bases. V gave up 5 bases and J gave up 1 base; unmatched junction bases: 11. The CDR3 runs to 17 residues. The germline CDR1 and CDR2 sequences are SGHVS and FQNEAQ. The CDR3 DNA reads TGTGCCAGCAGCCCAAATCCGGGACTAGCCCTCCAAGAGACCCAGTACTTC. As protein: CASSPNPGLALQETQYF.

This clonotype was seen at least ten times. A read error may explain this, as a much larger clone is one base away. This rearrangement joins TRBV6-5 to TRBJ2-7, with D perhaps matching TRBD2 (5 bases). This CDR3 spans 11 amino acids. Deletions cut 10 bases from V and 2 bases from J, with 9 bases between. Germline lookup yields CDR1 MNHEY and CDR2 SVGAGI. CDR3 residues: CATDGAYEQYF. The CDR3, as DNA: TGTGCCACCGACGGGGCCTACGAGCAGTACTTC.

To note about this clonotype: Germline is not matched at one junction end, which may reflect a read error. The gene calls are TRBV20-1 and TRBJ1-1; D may be TRBD1 (6 bases). This CDR3 is built from 14 residues. The germline V gene encodes CDR1 DFQATT and CDR2 SNEGSKA (reference sequence). DNA for the CDR3: TGCAGTGCTAGGCACAGGGACCGAAACACTGAAGCTTGCTTT. This encodes CSARHRDRNTEACF.

This clonotype has a count of ten or more. V and J are TRBV20-1 and TRBJ1-3; D is unresolved. CDR3 length: 13 amino acids. V was trimmed by 1 base and J by 6 bases, leaving 10 bases between them. Looked up from germline, CDR1 is DFQATT and CDR2 is SNEGSKA (reference sequence). CDR3 nucleotide sequence: TGCAGTGCTAGAGCCCCAAATGAAAACACCATATATTTT. Translated: CSARAPNENTIYF.

This clonotype was recorded at least ten times. This chain links TRBV28 with TRBJ2-7; TRBD2 matches at 12 bases. CDR3 length: 15 amino acids. J was trimmed by 3 bases and V by 7 bases; bases with no gene match: 7. Germline lookup yields CDR1 MDHEN and CDR2 SYDVKM. DNA of the CDR3: TGTGCCAGCACTAGTCTAGCGGGGGGGCACTACGAGCAGTACTTC. This translates into CASTSLAGGHYEQYF.

J is TRBJ2-6 and V is TRBV5-1, with no clear D. The V end was cut by 0 bases, the J end by 0 bases, with 7 bases between. CDR1 is SGHRS, CDR2 YFSETQ, per germline. This CDR3 region has 16 residues. The CDR3 DNA follows: TGCGCCAGCAGCTTGGACGGACGCTCTGGGGCCAACGTCCTGACTTTC. Its translation is CASSLDGRSGANVLTF.

This clonotype showed up many times. V is TRBV7-2 and J is TRBJ2-6, with D hard to call. V was shortened by 0 bases and J by 0 bases, with 6 bases between the two germline ends. This CDR3 is 16 amino acids long. CDR1 is SGHTA, CDR2 FQGNSA, per germline. The CDR3 region has the DNA TGTGCCAGCAGCTTAGCTCGTTTCTCTGGGGCCAACGTCCTGACTTTC. Its protein is CASSLARFSGANVLTF.

Ten or more counts support this clonotype. The chain is built from TRBV7-2 and TRBJ1-3; a possible D gene is TRBD1 (5 bases). Germline-derived CDR1 and CDR2 are SGHTA and FQGNSA. The CDR3 length is 14 residues. Between the trimmed V and J ends, which lost 5 bases and 0 bases, there was a span of 8 bases. CDR3 nucleotides: TGTGCCAGCAGCGTCGACAGCTCTGGAAACACCATATATTTT. This sequence encodes CASSVDSSGNTIYF.

This clonotype showed up many times. The chain has TRBV20-1 and TRBJ1-2; tentatively, D is TRBD1 (5 bases). The germline CDR1 and CDR2 sequences are DFQATT and SNEGSKA (reference sequence). The length of the CDR3 is 13 residues. Trimming stripped 0 bases from V and 1 base from J, with 6 bases between. For the CDR3, the DNA is TGCAGTGCTAGAGACAGGGTTAACTATGGCTACACCTTC. Translated, it gives CSARDRVNYGYTF.

In its sample, this clonotype was seen a few times. The genes are TRBV5-6 and TRBJ1-3; D gene unclear. The CDR3 sequence is 15 residues long. The germline gives CDR1 SGHDT, CDR2 YYEEEE. Trimming stripped 1 base from V and 0 bases from J, with 8 bases between. The CDR3 DNA reads as TGTGCCAGCAGCTTGTGGCTGCGCTCTGGAAACACCATATATTTT. It is translated as CASSLWLRSGNTIYF.

This clonotype occurred a few times. V is TRBV4-1 and J is TRBJ2-5; 8 bases map to TRBD1. V was clipped by 1 base and J by 5 bases; unmatched bases: 6. Germline V gene lookup returns CDR1 MGHRA and CDR2 YSYEKL. CDR3 length: 15 amino acids. This CDR3 is CASSQGTGTRETQYF. The CDR3 nucleotides are TGCGCCAGCAGCCAAGGGACAGGGACGCGGGAGACCCAGTACTTC.

This clonotype was found a few times. The rearrangement uses TRBV28 and TRBJ2-5; TRBD2 might be the D (5 bases). The CDR3 has 13 residues. CDR1 is MDHEN, CDR2 SYDVKM, per germline. The DNA for the CDR3 is TGTGCTACTAGAGCGAGGCCCCAAGAGACCCAGTACTTC. It specifies CATRARPQETQYF. Full variable domain (rest looked up from reference TRBV28 and TRBJ2-5): DVKVTQSSRYLVKRTGEKVFLECVQDMDHENMFWYRQDPGLGLRLIYFSYDVKMKEKGDIPEGYSVSREKKERFSLILESASTNQTSMYLCATRARPQETQYFGPGTRLLVL.

About this clonotype itself: One end of the junction is discordant with germline, which a read error may explain. The chain has TRBV18 and TRBJ2-2; D call uncertain. Germline V gene lookup returns CDR1 KGHSH and CDR2 LQKENI. This CDR3 is 12 amino acids long. CDR3 sequence reads: CASSFNSGELFF. The CDR3 DNA reads as TGTGCCAGCTCATTCAACAGCGGGGAGCTGTTTTTT.

The CDR3 region is CAIKDRGGSAGELFF. The DNA for the CDR3 is TGTGCAATTAAAGACAGGGGTGGAAGTGCCGGGGAGCTGTTTTTT. The chain links TRBV6-7 to TRBJ2-2; 8 bases line up with TRBD1. TRBV6-7 is marked as an open reading frame, function uncertain. The CDR3 is made up of 15 amino acids.

Remarks on this clonotype: A much larger clonotype is one base distant, so this may be a read error. The V call is TRBV12-3 or TRBV12-4, the J call TRBJ2-4; tentatively, D is TRBD1 or TRBD2 (5 bases each). This CDR3 has 13 amino acids. CDR3: CASTTGTENMQYF. The CDR3, as DNA: TGTGCCAGCACTACCGGGACGGAAAACATGCAGTACTTC.

In its sample, this clonotype was seen many times. The chain recombines TRBV6-5 with TRBJ2-7; D is possibly TRBD1 or TRBD2 (5 bases each). Trimming took 0 bases from V and 1 from J, leaving 10 bases between them. There are 15 residues in the CDR3. The germline V gene encodes CDR1 MNHEY and CDR2 SVGAGI. In DNA, the CDR3 is TGTGCCAGCAGTTACTCGAGGGACGGATCCTACGAGCAGTACTTC. Amino acids: CASSYSRDGSYEQYF.

V and J are TRBV19 and TRBJ1-1; TRBD1 matches at 7 bases. CDR1 LNHDA and CDR2 SQIVND come from the germline V gene (reference sequence). The J segment lost 7 bases and the V segment lost 4 bases, leaving 6 bases of the junction unmatched. The CDR3 runs to 13 residues. CDR3 loop: CASSTSQGIEAFF. CDR3 sequence (DNA): TGTGCCAGTAGTACTTCACAGGGGATTGAAGCTTTCTTT.

The V gene is TRBV7-2, the J gene TRBJ2-4, with 7 nucleotides matching TRBD2. Trimming cost V 5 bases and J 14 bases; bases outside gene matches: 9. The CDR3 runs to 12 residues. Germline V gene data show CDR1 as SGHTA and CDR2 as FQGNSA. DNA of the CDR3: TGTGCCAGCAGCGGTATAGCGGGCCACAAGTACTTC. Encoded protein: CASSGIAGHKYF. The full variable domain, in which reference TRBV7-2 and TRBJ2-4 provide the parts outside the CDR3, is GAGVSQSPSNKVTEKGKDVELRCDPISGHTALYWYRQSLGQGLEFLIYFQGNSAPDKSGLPSDRFSAERTGGSVSTLTIQRTQQEDSAVYLCASSGIAGHKYFGAGTRLSVL.